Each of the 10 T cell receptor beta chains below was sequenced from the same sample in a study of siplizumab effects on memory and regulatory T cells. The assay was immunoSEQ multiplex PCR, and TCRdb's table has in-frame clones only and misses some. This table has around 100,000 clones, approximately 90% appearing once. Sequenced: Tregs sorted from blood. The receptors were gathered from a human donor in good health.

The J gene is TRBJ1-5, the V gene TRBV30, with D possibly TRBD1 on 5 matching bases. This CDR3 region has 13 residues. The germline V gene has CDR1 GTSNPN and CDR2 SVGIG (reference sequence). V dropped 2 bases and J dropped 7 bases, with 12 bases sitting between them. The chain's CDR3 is CAWSRGGRQPQHF. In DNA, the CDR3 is TGTGCCTGGAGTCGCGGGGGAAGGCAGCCCCAGCATTTT.

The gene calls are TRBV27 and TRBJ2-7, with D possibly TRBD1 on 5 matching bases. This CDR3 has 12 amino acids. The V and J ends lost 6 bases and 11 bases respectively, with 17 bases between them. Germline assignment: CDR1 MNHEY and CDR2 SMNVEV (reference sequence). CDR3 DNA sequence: TGTGCCAGCAGCGGCCCTCAGGGATGGAAGTACTTC. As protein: CASSGPQGWKYF.

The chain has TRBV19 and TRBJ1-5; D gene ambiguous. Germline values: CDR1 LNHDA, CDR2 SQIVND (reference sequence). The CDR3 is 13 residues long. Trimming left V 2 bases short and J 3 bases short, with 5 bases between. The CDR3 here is CASSINYNQPQHF. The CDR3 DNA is TGTGCCAGTAGTATAAACTACAATCAGCCCCAGCATTTT.

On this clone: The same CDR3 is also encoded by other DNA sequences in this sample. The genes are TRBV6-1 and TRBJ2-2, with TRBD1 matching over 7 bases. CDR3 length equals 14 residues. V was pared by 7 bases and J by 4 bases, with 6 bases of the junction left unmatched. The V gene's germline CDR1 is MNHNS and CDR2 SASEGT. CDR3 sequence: CASKQGPLTGELFF. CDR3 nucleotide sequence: TGTGCCAGCAAACAGGGGCCCCTCACCGGGGAGCTGTTTTTT.

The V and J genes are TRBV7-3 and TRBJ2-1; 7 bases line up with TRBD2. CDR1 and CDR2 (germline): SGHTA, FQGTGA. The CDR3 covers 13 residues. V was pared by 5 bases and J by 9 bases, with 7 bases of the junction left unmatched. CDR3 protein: CASSPTTGGEQFF. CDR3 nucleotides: TGTGCCAGCAGCCCAACGACGGGAGGTGAGCAGTTCTTC. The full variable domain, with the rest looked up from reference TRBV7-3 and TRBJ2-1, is GAGVSQTPSNKVTEKGKYVELRCDPISGHTALYWYRQSLGQGPEFLIYFQGTGAADDSGLPNDRFFAVRPEGSVSTLKIQRTERGDSAVYLCASSPTTGGEQFFGPGTRLTVL.

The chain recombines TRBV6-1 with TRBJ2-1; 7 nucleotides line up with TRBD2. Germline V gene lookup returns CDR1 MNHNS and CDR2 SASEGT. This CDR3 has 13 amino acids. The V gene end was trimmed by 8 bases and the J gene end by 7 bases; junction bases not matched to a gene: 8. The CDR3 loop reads CASYREVENEQFF. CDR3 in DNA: TGTGCCAGCTACCGGGAGGTGGAGAATGAGCAGTTCTTC.

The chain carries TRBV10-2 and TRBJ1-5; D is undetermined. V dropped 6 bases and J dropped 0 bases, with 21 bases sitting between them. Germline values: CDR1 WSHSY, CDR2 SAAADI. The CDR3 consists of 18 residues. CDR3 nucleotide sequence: TGCGCCAGCAGCACAAGCGCCTGGGCGGTCTATAGCAATCAGCCCCAGCATTTT. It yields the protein CASSTSAWAVYSNQPQHF.

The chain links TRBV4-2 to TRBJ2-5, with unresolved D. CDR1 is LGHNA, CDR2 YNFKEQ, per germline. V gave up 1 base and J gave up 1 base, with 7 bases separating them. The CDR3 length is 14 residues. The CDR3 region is CASSQAGSQETQYF. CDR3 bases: TGTGCCAGCAGCCAAGCTGGATCCCAAGAGACCCAGTACTTC.

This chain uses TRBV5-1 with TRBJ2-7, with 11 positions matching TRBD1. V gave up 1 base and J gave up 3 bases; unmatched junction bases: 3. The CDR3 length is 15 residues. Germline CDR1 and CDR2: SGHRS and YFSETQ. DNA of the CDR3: TGCGCCAGCAGCTTGACCGGGACAGGGGGCTACGAGCAGTACTTC. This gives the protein CASSLTGTGGYEQYF.

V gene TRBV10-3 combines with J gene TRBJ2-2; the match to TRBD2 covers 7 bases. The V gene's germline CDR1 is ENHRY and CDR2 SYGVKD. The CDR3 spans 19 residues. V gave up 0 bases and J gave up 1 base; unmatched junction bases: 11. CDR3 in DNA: TGTGCCATCAGTGAGTCGTCGGGCCTAGCGGCAAAGAACACCGGGGAGCTGTTTTTT. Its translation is CAISESSGLAAKNTGELFF.